One sample yielded the 20 T cell receptor beta chains listed below, sequenced in a study of a mutant IDH1 vaccine in newly diagnosed glioma. Here immunoSEQ multiplex PCR was the method, and the copy in TCRdb shows in-frame clones only, minus some. This table holds some 60,000 clones, 80% to 90% found once. Time point of the sample: week 35, safety follow-up. One vaccine dose held 300 ug of mutant IDH1 20-mer peptide and came with topical imiquimod. These receptors have no identified antigens. Source: PBMCs, taken from a glioma patient whose treatment included an IDH1 peptide vaccine. The receptors derive from a middle-aged man with glioma.

This clone was found once. The V gene is TRBV5-1, the J gene TRBJ2-1; the D call may be TRBD1 or TRBD2 (5 bases each). The CDR3 loop spans 16 amino acids. Germline loops: CDR1 SGHRS, CDR2 YFSETQ. With 1 base removed from V and 1 base from J, the gap between germline ends came to 12 bases. The CDR3 sequence is CASSLRQGVSYNEQFF. CDR3 nucleotide sequence: TGCGCCAGCAGCTTGAGGCAGGGAGTTTCCTACAATGAGCAGTTCTTC.

The rearrangement joins TRBV18 to TRBJ1-1, with 10 bases that match TRBD1. The CDR3 runs 18 residues. Germline trimming cut 1 base from V and 0 bases from J; bases unmatched to any gene: 8. CDR1 and CDR2 from the germline V gene are KGHSH and LQKENI. CDR3 coding DNA: TGTGCCAGCTCACCACGGACAGGGGGTATTGGGTTGAACACTGAAGCTTTCTTT. It translates to CASSPRTGGIGLNTEAFF.

This chain links TRBV5-1 with TRBJ2-7; no definite D call. CDR1 is SGHRS, CDR2 YFSETQ, per germline. The CDR3 is made up of 12 amino acids. V dropped 5 bases and J dropped 0 bases, with 6 bases sitting between them. The CDR3 here is CASRSYSYEQYF. The CDR3 DNA reads TGCGCCAGCAGAAGTTACTCCTACGAGCAGTACTTC.

The chain links TRBV7-8 to TRBJ1-1, with D unclear. Trimming removed 4 bases from V and 9 bases from J, with 24 bases in between. This CDR3 is 16 amino acids long. CDR1 is SGHVS, CDR2 FQNEAQ, per germline. CDR3 sequence: CASSSSLQTTDDKAFF. The CDR3 DNA reads TGTGCCAGCAGCTCGTCCTTACAGACGACCGACGACAAAGCTTTCTTT.

A few counts support this clone. This chain connects TRBV25-1 to TRBJ1-5; 11 bases are a match to TRBD1. The J segment lost 6 bases and the V segment lost 5 bases, leaving 6 bases of the junction unmatched. The CDR3 extends over 15 amino acids. Germline lookup yields CDR1 MGHDK and CDR2 SYGVNS. The CDR3 coding sequence is TGTGCCAGCAGTTCCACCGGGACAGGGGGTCAGCCCCAGCATTTT. Translated: CASSSTGTGGQPQHF.

Of note for this clone: A read error may produce the germline difference seen at one junction end. The V call is TRBV11-3, the J call TRBJ1-1; possible D gene TRBD1, 6 bases. The length of the CDR3 is 14 residues. Germline V gene data show CDR1 as SGHNT and CDR2 as YENEEA. The CDR3 sequence is CASSRARGNSEAFF. The CDR3 coding sequence is TGTGCCAGCAGCCGGGCGAGGGGGAACAGTGAAGCTTTCTTT.

The rearrangement uses TRBV7-8 and TRBJ2-7; TRBD2 is a possible D gene (5 bases). The germline V gene encodes CDR1 SGHVS and CDR2 FQNEAQ. The ends were cut back, 1 base at V and 6 bases at J, with 10 bases in the middle. The CDR3 sequence is 13 residues long. The CDR3 spells CASSLGGLGEQYF. The CDR3 region has the DNA TGTGCCAGCAGCTTAGGAGGGCTAGGCGAGCAGTACTTC.

This clone was recorded only once. This chain joins TRBV4-3 and TRBJ2-1; D might be TRBD2 (5 bases). V was pared by 0 bases and J by 5 bases, with 11 bases between. Germline V CDR1 and CDR2: LGHNA, YSLEER. The length of the CDR3 is 15 residues. CDR3 loop: CASSQDVGVDNEQFF. The CDR3, as DNA: TGCGCCAGCAGCCAAGATGTCGGGGTCGACAATGAGCAGTTCTTC.

V and J are TRBV11-2 and TRBJ2-1; 13 bases are shared with TRBD2. With V trimmed by 5 bases and J by 8 bases, 9 bases remained unmatched. Germline V lookup: CDR1 SGHAT, CDR2 FQNNGV. CDR3 length equals 16 residues. As DNA, the CDR3 is TGTGCCAGCAGCCCGGGGACTAGCGGGGCCATCCATGAGCAGTTCTTC. Amino acid sequence: CASSPGTSGAIHEQFF.

The rearrangement joins TRBV23-1 to TRBJ2-1; 12 bases are a match to TRBD2. TRBV23-1 is an ORF, and what it does is uncertain. J gave up 4 bases and V 2 bases, and 15 bases lay outside the gene matches. The CDR3 has 20 amino acids. CDR3 in amino acids: CASSQPLAGGANARYNEQFF. CDR3 bases: TGCGCCAGCAGTCAACCCCTAGCGGGGGGGGCAAACGCCCGGTACAATGAGCAGTTCTTC.

The gene calls are TRBV7-3 and TRBJ2-3; possible D gene TRBD2, 6 bases. V gave up 3 bases and J gave up 2 bases, with 12 bases separating them. The CDR3 has 15 residues. CDR1 SGHTA and CDR2 FQGTGA come from the germline V gene. CDR3 sequence: CASSLGGGATDTQYF. CDR3 DNA: TGTGCCAGCAGCTTGGGGGGAGGAGCCACAGATACGCAGTATTTT. Together with reference TRBV7-3 and TRBJ2-3, the CDR3 gives the full variable domain: GAGVSQTPSNKVTEKGKYVELRCDPISGHTALYWYRQSLGQGPEFLIYFQGTGAADDSGLPNDRFFAVRPEGSVSTLKIQRTERGDSAVYLCASSLGGGATDTQYFGPGTRLTVL.

This clone has just one count. The chain joins TRBV2 to TRBJ2-6; D remains ambiguous. Germline lookup yields CDR1 SNHLY and CDR2 FYNNEI. The CDR3 loop spans 15 amino acids. V dropped 1 base and J dropped 7 bases, with 11 bases sitting between them. This chain's CDR3 is CASSEGATGANVLTF. In DNA, the CDR3 is TGTGCCAGCAGTGAAGGGGCAACCGGAGCCAACGTCCTGACTTTC.

CDR3 amino acids: CASSPWRGAANEKLFF. Here the CDR3 DNA reads TGCGCCAGCAGCCCCTGGAGGGGCGCGGCTAATGAAAAACTGTTTTTT. The chain couples TRBV4-3 to TRBJ1-4, with D possibly matching TRBD1 (5 bases). This CDR3 spans 16 amino acids. The V gene's germline CDR1 is LGHNA and CDR2 YSLEER. V was cut by 4 bases and J by 3 bases, with 15 bases left in between.

The J gene is TRBJ1-4, the V gene TRBV5-1; 7 bases match TRBD1. With V trimmed by 0 bases and J by 7 bases, 3 bases remained unmatched. From germline, CDR1 is SGHRS and CDR2 YFSETQ. The CDR3 extends over 14 amino acids. This chain's CDR3 is CASSLDRGREKLFF. CDR3 nucleotide sequence: TGCGCCAGCAGCTTGGATAGGGGGCGTGAAAAACTGTTTTTT.

The rearrangement joins TRBV5-1 to TRBJ1-5; possible D gene TRBD1, 5 bases. Germline loops: CDR1 SGHRS, CDR2 YFSETQ. This CDR3 is built from 18 residues. Trimming pared 7 bases from V and 4 bases from J, leaving 27 bases between. The CDR3 nucleotides are TGCGCCAGCTGGGACCGCCAGGGCCCAATTCGAAGTAATCAGCCCCAGCATTTT. As protein: CASWDRQGPIRSNQPQHF.

The chain carries TRBV19 and TRBJ1-1; D is perhaps TRBD1 (6 bases). This CDR3 is 14 amino acids long. Deletions cut 2 bases from V and 1 base from J, with 8 bases between. The germline V gene encodes CDR1 LNHDA and CDR2 SQIVND (reference sequence). The CDR3 DNA reads TGTGCCAGTAGTATACAGGGGCCGAACACTGAAGCTTTCTTT. Its translation: CASSIQGPNTEAFF.

This chain uses TRBV6-6 with TRBJ1-5, with TRBD1 matching 7 bases. The germline gives CDR1 MNHNY, CDR2 SVGAGI (reference sequence). The CDR3 has 16 residues. V dropped 4 bases and J dropped 4; count of bases not matched to a gene: 10. CDR3 sequence reads: CASSSIEQGKNQPQHF. The CDR3 nucleotides read TGTGCCAGCAGTTCCATCGAACAGGGGAAGAATCAGCCCCAGCATTTT.

This clone appeared a single time. The chain links TRBV30 to TRBJ2-7; possibly TRBD1 for D (6 bases). Trimming removed 5 bases from V and 1 base from J, with 6 bases in between. CDR3 length equals 11 residues. CDR1 and CDR2 from the germline V gene are GTSNPN and SVGIG (reference sequence). The CDR3 sequence: CAWDRSYEQYF. CDR3 bases: TGTGCCTGGGACAGGTCCTACGAGCAGTACTTC.

This clone was detected once. This sequence joins TRBV6-6 and TRBJ2-2, with 9 bases lining up with TRBD1. CDR1 and CDR2 (germline): MNHNY, SVGAGI (reference sequence). Losses at the gene ends were 7 bases for V and 3 bases for J; bases not matched to a gene: 6. CDR3 length: 15 amino acids. Written as DNA, the CDR3 is TGTGCCAGCAAGGACAGGGGAGGGTACACCGGGGAGCTGTTTTTT. It specifies CASKDRGGYTGELFF.

The chain employs TRBV27 and TRBJ2-3; 10 bases map to TRBD1. V lost 7 bases and J lost 4; bases outside the gene matches: 8. CDR1 MNHEY and CDR2 SMNVEV come from the germline V gene (reference sequence). The CDR3 is made up of 15 amino acids. The CDR3, as DNA: TGTGCCAGCAAGCCTCCGGGACAGGGGCCAGATACGCAGTATTTT. Translating it yields CASKPPGQGPDTQYF.